These 17 T cell receptor beta chains originate from one sample sequenced in a study of shared clonotypes between healthy human individuals. Some clones are missing from TCRdb's copy, which holds only in-frame ones; the method was immunoSEQ multiplex PCR. The table includes about a million clones, approximately 72% detected once. The sequencing sample was made of memory CD4+ T cells sorted from blood. Subset defined: CD45RA-negative fraction. The receptors derive from a man aged 18 to 29 in good health.

The chain joins TRBV5-6 to TRBJ2-7; the match to TRBD2 covers 8 bases. In germline, CDR1 is SGHDT, CDR2 YYEEEE. After removal of 3 bases from V and 2 bases from J, the junction contained 10 bases not matched to a gene. The CDR3 has 16 amino acids. The CDR3 DNA follows: TGTGCCAGCAGCTGGGCCGGGACTAGTCGTCCCTACGAGCAGTACTTC. This codes for CASSWAGTSRPYEQYF. The entire variable domain, with the rest obtained from reference TRBV5-6 and TRBJ2-7, is as follows: DAGVTQSPTHLIKTRGQQVTLRCSPKSGHDTVSWYQQALGQGPQFIFQYYEEEERQRGNFPDRFSGHQFPNYSSELNVNALLLGDSALYLCASSWAGTSRPYEQYFGPGTRLTVT.

The CDR3 sequence: CAIRSAGTETQYF. DNA of the CDR3: TGTGCCATCAGGTCGGCAGGGACAGAGACCCAGTACTTC. The chain joins TRBV10-3 to TRBJ2-5, with D possibly called TRBD1 or TRBD2 (5 bases each). V gave up 6 bases and J gave up 4 bases, with 12 bases separating them. Germline V gives CDR1 ENHRY, CDR2 SYGVKD. The length of the CDR3 is 13 residues.

The chain links TRBV27 to TRBJ2-3; 9 bases align to TRBD2. Germline lookup yields CDR1 MNHEY and CDR2 SMNVEV (reference sequence). The V gene end was trimmed by 2 bases and the J gene end by 5 bases; junction bases not matched to a gene: 8. The CDR3 spans 16 residues. CDR3 protein: CASSLNGGGAGDTQYF. The CDR3 DNA sequence: TGTGCCAGCAGTTTAAACGGCGGGGGGGCTGGAGATACGCAGTATTTT.

The chain uses TRBV5-4 and TRBJ1-2; 7 bases match TRBD1. This CDR3 spans 16 amino acids. Trimming at V came to 2 bases and at J to 4 bases, leaving 11 bases not matched to a gene. Germline CDR1 SGHNT, CDR2 YYREEE (reference sequence). The CDR3 DNA sequence: TGTGCCAGCAGCTTAAACAGGGGATCTAGCGGCTATGGCTACACCTTC. Amino acids: CASSLNRGSSGYGYTF.

The rearrangement links TRBV9 to TRBJ1-6; D is possibly TRBD1 (5 bases). V was shortened by 0 bases and J by 9 bases, with 16 bases between the two germline ends. This CDR3 has 16 residues. Germline V gene lookup returns CDR1 SGDLS and CDR2 YYNGEE. The CDR3 sequence: CASSVDPQGGVSPLHF. In nucleotides, the CDR3 is TGTGCCAGCAGCGTAGATCCCCAGGGTGGCGTTTCACCCCTCCACTTT.

The rearrangement links TRBV28 to TRBJ2-1; TRBD1 is a possible D gene (6 bases). The CDR3 has 16 residues. Germline V gene lookup returns CDR1 MDHEN and CDR2 SYDVKM. V was pared by 6 bases and J by 0 bases, with 15 bases between. The CDR3 nucleotides read TGTGCCAGCAGCGAACAGGGCGCCAGCTCCTACAATGAGCAGTTCTTC. This codes for CASSEQGASSYNEQFF.

V gene TRBV6-5 combines with J gene TRBJ2-2; the D gene is possibly TRBD2 (5 bases). Germline CDR1 is MNHEY and CDR2 is SVGAGI. The length of the CDR3 is 15 residues. The V end was cut by 0 bases, the J end by 7 bases, with 12 bases between. This CDR3 reads CASSYSYAGDGELFF. In DNA, the CDR3 is TGTGCCAGCAGTTACTCGTATGCCGGGGACGGGGAGCTGTTTTTT.

This clone was recorded at least ten times. V usage is TRBV15 and J usage is TRBJ1-6, with D perhaps matching TRBD1 (5 bases). The CDR3 is made up of 15 amino acids. Trimming took off 0 bases at V and 9 bases at J, with 12 bases between the two ends. The germline V gene has CDR1 LNHNV and CDR2 YYDKDF (reference sequence). DNA for the CDR3: TGTGCCACCAGCAGAGATTCGGGGACTGTTTCACCCCTCCACTTT. Its protein is CATSRDSGTVSPLHF.

There are a few counts of this clone. The rearrangement links TRBV11-1 to TRBJ2-7; no reliable D call. V gave up 2 bases and J gave up 4 bases, with 15 bases separating them. Germline loops: CDR1 SGHAT, CDR2 FQDESV (reference sequence). CDR3 length: 15 residues. CDR3 coding DNA: TGTGCCAGCAGCTTATCTGCGGAGTCCCATTACGAGCAGTACTTC. Amino acid sequence: CASSLSAESHYEQYF.

To note about this clone: Different DNA sequences within this sample yield the same CDR3. V gene TRBV2 combines with J gene TRBJ1-1; TRBD1 agrees at 7 bases. Germline V lookup: CDR1 SNHLY, CDR2 FYNNEI. The CDR3 has 13 residues. V lost 6 bases, J lost 2 bases, and 3 bases stayed unmatched. Here the CDR3 DNA reads TGTGCCAGCAGGGGACAGTTCAACACTGAAGCTTTCTTT. Its translation is CASRGQFNTEAFF.

This chain connects TRBV7-9 to TRBJ1-2; weak D call: TRBD1 (6 bases). The CDR3 length is 14 residues. Trimming pared 6 bases from V and 6 bases from J, leaving 17 bases between. CDR1 and CDR2 (germline): SEHNR, FQNEAQ (reference sequence). The CDR3 protein is CASSSTGSLDGYTF. Written as DNA, the CDR3 is TGTGCCAGCAGTTCCACAGGGTCCCTAGATGGCTACACCTTC.

The rearrangement joins TRBV19 to TRBJ2-3; D is unresolved. CDR1 is LNHDA and CDR2 is SQIVND in the germline V gene (reference sequence). The CDR3 length is 14 residues. V lost 0 bases and J 6 bases, leaving 10 bases between the germline ends. The CDR3 nucleotides are TGTGCCAGTAGTATAGATCACTTGGCGGATACGCAGTATTTT. It specifies CASSIDHLADTQYF.

This clone came up many times. The chain recombines TRBV19 with TRBJ1-1, with TRBD1 as a possible D gene (5 bases). CDR1 and CDR2 (germline): LNHDA, SQIVND (reference sequence). The CDR3 is 13 residues long. Trimming pared 4 bases from V and 4 bases from J, leaving 10 bases between. The CDR3 DNA reads TGTGCCAGTAGTAAGTCAGGGACCACTGAAGCTTTCTTT. This translates into CASSKSGTTEAFF.

The V and J genes are TRBV7-2 and TRBJ2-1; D is undetermined. The CDR3 runs to 11 residues. Germline V gene lookup returns CDR1 SGHTA and CDR2 FQGNSA. Trimming removed 1 base from V and 14 bases from J, with 9 bases in between. The CDR3 loop is CASSLGSHEFF. The CDR3 nucleotides are TGTGCCAGCAGCTTAGGGTCTCACGAGTTCTTC.

V usage is TRBV19 and J usage is TRBJ2-5; no definite D call. Trimming took 4 bases from V and 3 from J, leaving 6 bases between them. The CDR3 covers 12 residues. Germline V lookup: CDR1 LNHDA, CDR2 SQIVND (reference sequence). The CDR3 DNA reads as TGTGCCAGTAGTAATTTTAAAGAGACCCAGTACTTC. Translated: CASSNFKETQYF.

A few counts support this clone. This chain connects TRBV6-6 to TRBJ2-3, with D perhaps TRBD1 (5 bases). This CDR3 has 15 residues. The germline V and J ends were trimmed by 6 bases and 5 bases, with 18 bases remaining between them. Germline CDR1 is MNHNY and CDR2 is SVGAGI (reference sequence). The CDR3 loop reads CASRHGQASVDTQYF. CDR3 coding DNA: TGTGCCAGCAGGCACGGACAAGCAAGTGTAGATACGCAGTATTTT.

J is TRBJ2-2 and V is TRBV7-2; no clear D gene. The V gene's germline CDR1 is SGHTA and CDR2 FQGNSA. This CDR3 region has 13 residues. V lost 2 bases and J lost 6, with 7 bases in between. CDR3 protein: CASSLQSPGELFF. The CDR3 nucleotides are TGTGCCAGCAGCTTACAAAGCCCCGGGGAGCTGTTTTTT.